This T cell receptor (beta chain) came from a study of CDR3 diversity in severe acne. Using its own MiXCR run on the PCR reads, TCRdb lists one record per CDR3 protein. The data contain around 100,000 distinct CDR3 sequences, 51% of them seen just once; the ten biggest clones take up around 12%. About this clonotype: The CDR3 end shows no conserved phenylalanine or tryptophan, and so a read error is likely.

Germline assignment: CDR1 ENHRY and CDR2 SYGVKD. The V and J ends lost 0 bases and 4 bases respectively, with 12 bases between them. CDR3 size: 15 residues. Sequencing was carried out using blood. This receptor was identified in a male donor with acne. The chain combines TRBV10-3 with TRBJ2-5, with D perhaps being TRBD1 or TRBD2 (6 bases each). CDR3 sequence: CAISESKGGSETQYL. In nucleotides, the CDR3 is TGTGCCATCAGTGAGTCGAAGGGGGGATCAGAGACCCAGTACCTC.